Presented here are 9 T cell receptor beta chains from one specimen sequenced in a study of shared clonotypes between healthy human individuals. Assay: immunoSEQ multiplex PCR; the TCRdb copy retains only in-frame clones and omits some. This repertoire shows some 490,000 clones, approximately 82% found once; its top ten account for about 12%. Sequenced: PBMCs. These receptor sequences come from a woman in her forties in good health. Some clones in this sample may be carry-over from other donors' samples.

The rearrangement joins TRBV12-5 to TRBJ2-5; D possibly corresponds to TRBD1 (6 bases). This CDR3 spans 13 amino acids. V lost 4 bases and J 9 bases, leaving 15 bases between the germline ends. CDR1 LGHNT and CDR2 FRNRAP come from the germline V gene. CDR3 in amino acids: CASGSGAGESQYF. CDR3 DNA sequence: TGTGCTAGTGGTTCCGGCGCAGGGGAATCCCAGTACTTC.

This rearrangement joins TRBV11-2 to TRBJ2-5; D is unresolved. The end of the DNA aligns better with TRBJ2-7, so the J call may be wrong. CDR1 and CDR2 (germline): SGHAT, FQNNGV. This CDR3 comprises 12 residues. The CDR3, as DNA: TGTGCCAGCAGCTCAGCTCTATACGAGCAGTACTTC. As protein: CASSSALYEQYF.

This chain links TRBV7-6 with TRBJ2-2; a possible D gene is TRBD1 (5 bases). This CDR3 region has 16 residues. V was clipped by 4 bases and J by 6 bases, with 18 bases between them. The germline CDR1 and CDR2 sequences are SGHVS and FNYEAQ. In DNA form, the CDR3 reads TGTGCCAGCAGCTCCTCCCGGGCAGGGATCCCCGGGGAGCTGTTTTTT. As protein: CASSSSRAGIPGELFF.

This clone was detected only once. J is TRBJ2-1 and V is TRBV7-2; 9 bases align to TRBD2. V lost 3 bases, J lost 6 bases, and 6 bases stayed unmatched. The germline gives CDR1 SGHTA, CDR2 FQGNSA. The CDR3 sequence is 15 residues long. The CDR3 reads CASSLTAGGPNEQFF. CDR3 in DNA: TGTGCCAGCAGCTTGACGGCGGGAGGGCCCAATGAGCAGTTCTTC.

The V gene is TRBV27, the J gene TRBJ2-3; 7 bases line up with TRBD1. Germline V CDR1 and CDR2: MNHEY, SMNVEV (reference sequence). CDR3 size: 14 residues. Trimming took 2 bases from V and 6 from J; bases not matched to a gene: 5. CDR3 nucleotide sequence: TGTGCCAGCAGTTTAACTCAGGGGGTGGATACGCAGTATTTT. Its protein product is CASSLTQGVDTQYF.

V is TRBV6-1 and J is TRBJ2-3; 7 bases agree with TRBD1. The length of the CDR3 is 20 residues. Germline V lookup: CDR1 MNHNS, CDR2 SASEGT. V shed 3 bases and J 0 bases; nucleotides not matched to a gene: 18. CDR3 sequence (DNA): TGTGCCAGCAGTGACCCCTCTTATTCTCCCGGGACAGCTAGCACAGATACGCAGTATTTT. Protein: CASSDPSYSPGTASTDTQYF.

The table lists this clone with many counts. The rearrangement joins TRBV11-2 to TRBJ2-2, with 7 bases aligning to TRBD1. V trimming: 4 bases; J trimming: 7 bases; junction bases outside the gene matches: 6. The CDR3 is made up of 14 amino acids. Germline lookup yields CDR1 SGHAT and CDR2 FQNNGV. DNA of the CDR3: TGTGCCAGCAGCTCCGGGACAGCGCGCGGGGAGCTGTTTTTT. Protein product: CASSSGTARGELFF.

The V gene is TRBV9, the J gene TRBJ1-1; no definite D call. The CDR3 is made up of 12 amino acids. V lost 5 bases to trimming and J lost 0 bases, with 5 bases between them. Germline V lookup: CDR1 SGDLS, CDR2 YYNGEE. The CDR3, as DNA: TGTGCCAGCAGTGAGCTGAACACTGAAGCTTTCTTT. Its translation is CASSELNTEAFF.

The chain recombines TRBV2 with TRBJ2-3; D remains ambiguous. V was pared by 1 base and J by 4 bases, with 3 bases between. Germline CDR1 and CDR2: SNHLY and FYNNEI. The CDR3 is 12 residues long. DNA for the CDR3: TGTGCCAGCAGTGAAGGCCCAGATACGCAGTATTTT. The encoded protein is CASSEGPDTQYF.